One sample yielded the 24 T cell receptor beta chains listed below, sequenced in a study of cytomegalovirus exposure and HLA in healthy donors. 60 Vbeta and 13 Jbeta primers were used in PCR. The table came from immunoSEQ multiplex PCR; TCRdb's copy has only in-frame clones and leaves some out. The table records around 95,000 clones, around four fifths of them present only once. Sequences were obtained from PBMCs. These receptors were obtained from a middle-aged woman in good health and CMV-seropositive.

The CDR3 region is CAIPGTQRAGELFF. For the CDR3, the DNA is TGTGCCATCCCGGGGACACAGAGGGCCGGGGAGCTGTTTTTT. V gene TRBV10-3 combines with J gene TRBJ2-2; D might be TRBD1 (6 bases). V was pared by 8 bases and J by 6 bases, with 16 bases between. Germline V gene lookup returns CDR1 ENHRY and CDR2 SYGVKD. The CDR3 runs to 14 residues.

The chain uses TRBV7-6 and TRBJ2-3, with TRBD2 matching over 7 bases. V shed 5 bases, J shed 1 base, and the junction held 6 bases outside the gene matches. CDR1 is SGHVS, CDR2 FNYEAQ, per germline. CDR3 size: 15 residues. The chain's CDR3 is CASSLLAGGTDTQYF. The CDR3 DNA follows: TGTGCCAGCAGCCTCCTCGCGGGAGGCACAGATACGCAGTATTTT.

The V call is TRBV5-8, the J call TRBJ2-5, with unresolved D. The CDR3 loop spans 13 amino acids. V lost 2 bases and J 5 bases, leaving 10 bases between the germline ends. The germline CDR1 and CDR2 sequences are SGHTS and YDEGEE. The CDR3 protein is CASSLIHVETQYF. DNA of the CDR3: TGTGCCAGCAGCTTAATACACGTGGAGACCCAGTACTTC. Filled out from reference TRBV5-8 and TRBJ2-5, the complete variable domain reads EAGVTQSPTHLIKTRGQQATLRCSPISGHTSVYWYQQALGLGLQFLLWYDEGEERNRGNFPPRFSGRQFPNYSSELNVNALELEDSALYLCASSLIHVETQYFGPGTRLLVL.

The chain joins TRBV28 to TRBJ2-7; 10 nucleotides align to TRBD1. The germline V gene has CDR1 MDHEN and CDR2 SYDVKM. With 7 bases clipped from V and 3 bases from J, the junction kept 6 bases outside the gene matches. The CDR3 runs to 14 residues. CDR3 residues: CASIARDRGYEQYF. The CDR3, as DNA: TGTGCCAGCATAGCTCGGGACAGGGGCTACGAGCAGTACTTC.

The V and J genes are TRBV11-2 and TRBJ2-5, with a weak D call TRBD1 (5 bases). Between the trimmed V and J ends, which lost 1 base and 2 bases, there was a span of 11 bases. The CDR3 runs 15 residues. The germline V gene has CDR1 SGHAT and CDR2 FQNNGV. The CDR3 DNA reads TGTGCCAGCAGCTTAGTGGACACCCGGCAAGAGACCCAGTACTTC. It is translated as CASSLVDTRQETQYF.

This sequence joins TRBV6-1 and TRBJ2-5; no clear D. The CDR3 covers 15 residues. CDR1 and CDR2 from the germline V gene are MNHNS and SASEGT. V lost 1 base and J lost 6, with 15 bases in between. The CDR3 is CASSEGQILMKTQYF. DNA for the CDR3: TGTGCCAGCAGTGAAGGACAAATTTTAATGAAGACCCAGTACTTC.

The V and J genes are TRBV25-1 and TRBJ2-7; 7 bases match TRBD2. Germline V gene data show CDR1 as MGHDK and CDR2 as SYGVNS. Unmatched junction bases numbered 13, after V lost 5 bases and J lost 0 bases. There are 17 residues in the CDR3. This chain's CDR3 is CASSSQRGGGNSYEQYF. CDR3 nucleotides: TGTGCCAGCAGTTCCCAACGGGGCGGGGGTAACTCCTACGAGCAGTACTTC.

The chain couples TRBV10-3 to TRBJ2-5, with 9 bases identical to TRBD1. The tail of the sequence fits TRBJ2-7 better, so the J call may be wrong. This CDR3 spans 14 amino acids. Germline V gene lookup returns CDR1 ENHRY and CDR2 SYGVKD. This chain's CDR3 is CAIRDSTGGYEQYF. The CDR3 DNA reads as TGTGCCATCAGAGACTCGACAGGGGGGTACGAGCAGTACTTC.

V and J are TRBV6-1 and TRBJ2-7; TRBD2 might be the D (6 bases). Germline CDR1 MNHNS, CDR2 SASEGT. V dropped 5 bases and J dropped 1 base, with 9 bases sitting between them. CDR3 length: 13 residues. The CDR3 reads CASSSGESYEQYF. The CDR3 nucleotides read TGTGCCAGCAGTTCGGGAGAGTCCTACGAGCAGTACTTC.

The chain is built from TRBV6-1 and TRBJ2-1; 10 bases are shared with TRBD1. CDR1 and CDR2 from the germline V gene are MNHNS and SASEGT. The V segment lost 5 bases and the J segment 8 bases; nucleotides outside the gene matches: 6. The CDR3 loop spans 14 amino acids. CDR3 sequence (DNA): TGTGCCAGCAGTAAGGGACAGGGGATCGATGAGCAGTTCTTC. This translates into CASSKGQGIDEQFF.

The CDR3 region is CASSLVQGVAFF. The CDR3 nucleotides read TGTGCCAGTAGTCTGGTTCAGGGGGTGGCTTTCTTT. This rearrangement joins TRBV19 to TRBJ1-1; 7 nucleotides match TRBD1. The CDR3 sequence is 12 residues long. J was trimmed by 11 bases and V by 5 bases; bases with no gene match: 8. Per the germline V gene, CDR1 is LNHDA and CDR2 is SQIVND (reference sequence).

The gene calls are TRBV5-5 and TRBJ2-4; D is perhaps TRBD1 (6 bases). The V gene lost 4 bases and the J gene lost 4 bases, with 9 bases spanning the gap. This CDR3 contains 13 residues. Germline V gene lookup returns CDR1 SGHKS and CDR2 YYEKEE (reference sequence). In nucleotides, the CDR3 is TGTGCCAGCAGCATGGACAGTAAAAACATTCAGTACTTC. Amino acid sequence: CASSMDSKNIQYF.

This CDR3 reads CASRVQGWDQPQHF. The CDR3 DNA is TGTGCCAGCAGAGTTCAGGGGTGGGATCAGCCCCAGCATTTT. The chain is built from TRBV28 and TRBJ1-5; TRBD1 is a possible D gene (6 bases). The ends were cut back, 6 bases at V and 5 bases at J, with 14 bases in the middle. In germline, CDR1 is MDHEN, CDR2 SYDVKM. CDR3 length equals 14 residues.

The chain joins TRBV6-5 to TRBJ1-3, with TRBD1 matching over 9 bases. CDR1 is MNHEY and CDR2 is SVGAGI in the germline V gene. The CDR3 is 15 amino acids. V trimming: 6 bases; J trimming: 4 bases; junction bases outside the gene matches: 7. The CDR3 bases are TGTGCCAGCAGCGTTAGACAGGGGGGGGGAAACACCATATATTTT. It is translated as CASSVRQGGGNTIYF.

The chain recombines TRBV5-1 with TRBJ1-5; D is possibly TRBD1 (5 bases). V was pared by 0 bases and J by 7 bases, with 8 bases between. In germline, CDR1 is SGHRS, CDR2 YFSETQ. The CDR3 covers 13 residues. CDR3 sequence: CASSLAGPQPQHF. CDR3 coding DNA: TGCGCCAGCAGCTTGGCAGGGCCCCAGCCCCAGCATTTT.

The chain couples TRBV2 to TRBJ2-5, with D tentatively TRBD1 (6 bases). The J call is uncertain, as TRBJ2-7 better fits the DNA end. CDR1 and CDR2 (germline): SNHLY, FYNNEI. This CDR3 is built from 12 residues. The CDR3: CAGQTGTYEQYF. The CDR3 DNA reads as TGTGCCGGCCAGACAGGAACTTACGAGCAGTACTTC.

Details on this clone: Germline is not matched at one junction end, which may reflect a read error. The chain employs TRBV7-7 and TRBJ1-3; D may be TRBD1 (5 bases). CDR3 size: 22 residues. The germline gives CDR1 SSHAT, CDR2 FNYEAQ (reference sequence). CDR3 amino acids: CASTFGGSVGLAKKPPGNTIYF. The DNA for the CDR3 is TGTGCTAGCACCTTCGGGGGTAGTGTGGGATTAGCTAAGAAGCCCCCTGGAAACACCATATATTTT.

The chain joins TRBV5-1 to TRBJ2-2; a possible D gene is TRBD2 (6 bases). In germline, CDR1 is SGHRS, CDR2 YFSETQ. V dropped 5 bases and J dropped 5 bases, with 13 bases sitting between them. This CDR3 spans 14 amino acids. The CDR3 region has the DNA TGCGCCAGCAGGGGTCTAGCGACTACCGGGGAGCTGTTTTTT. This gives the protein CASRGLATTGELFF.

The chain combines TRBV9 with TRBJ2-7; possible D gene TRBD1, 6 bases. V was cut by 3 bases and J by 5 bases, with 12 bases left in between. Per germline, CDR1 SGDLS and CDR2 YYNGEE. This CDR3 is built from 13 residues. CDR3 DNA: TGTGCCAGCAGCGGAACTGGGGGCCACGAGCAGTACTTC. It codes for CASSGTGGHEQYF.

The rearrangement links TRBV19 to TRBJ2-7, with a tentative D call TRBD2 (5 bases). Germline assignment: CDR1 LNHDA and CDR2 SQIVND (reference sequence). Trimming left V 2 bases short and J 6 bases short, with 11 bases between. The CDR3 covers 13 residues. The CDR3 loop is CASSIIEGGEQYF. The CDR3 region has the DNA TGTGCCAGTAGTATAATAGAAGGAGGCGAGCAGTACTTC. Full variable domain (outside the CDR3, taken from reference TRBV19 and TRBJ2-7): DGGITQSPKYLFRKEGQNVTLSCEQNLNHDAMYWYRQDPGQGLRLIYYSQIVNDFQKGDIAEGYSVSREKKESFPLTVTSAQKNPTAFYLCASSIIEGGEQYFGPGTRLTVT.

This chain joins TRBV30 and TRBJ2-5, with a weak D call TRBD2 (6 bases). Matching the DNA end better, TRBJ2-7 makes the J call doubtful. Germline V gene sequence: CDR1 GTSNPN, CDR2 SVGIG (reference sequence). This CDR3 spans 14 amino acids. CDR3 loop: CAWGLVGGPYEQYF. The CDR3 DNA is TGTGCCTGGGGGCTGGTGGGAGGACCCTACGAGCAGTACTTC.

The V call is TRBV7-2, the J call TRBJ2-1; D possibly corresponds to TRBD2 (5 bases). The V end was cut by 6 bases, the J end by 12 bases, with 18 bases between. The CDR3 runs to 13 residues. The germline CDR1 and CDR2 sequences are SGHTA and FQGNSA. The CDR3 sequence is CASSPQRGFGQFF. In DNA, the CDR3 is TGTGCCAGCAGTCCTCAACGGGGTTTTGGGCAGTTCTTC.

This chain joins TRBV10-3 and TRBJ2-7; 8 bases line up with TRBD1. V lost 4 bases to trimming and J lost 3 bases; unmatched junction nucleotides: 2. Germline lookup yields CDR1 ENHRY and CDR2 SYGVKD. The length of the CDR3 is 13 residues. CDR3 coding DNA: TGTGCCATCAGTGGGGGACAGGTCTACGAGCAGTACTTC. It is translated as CAISGGQVYEQYF.

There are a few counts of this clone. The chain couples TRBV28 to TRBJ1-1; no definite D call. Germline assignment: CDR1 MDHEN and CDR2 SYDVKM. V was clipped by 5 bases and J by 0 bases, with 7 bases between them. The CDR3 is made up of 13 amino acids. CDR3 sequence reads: CASSPQLNTEAFF. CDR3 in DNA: TGTGCCAGCAGTCCTCAGTTGAACACTGAAGCTTTCTTT. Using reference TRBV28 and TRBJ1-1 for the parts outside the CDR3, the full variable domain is DVKVTQSSRYLVKRTGEKVFLECVQDMDHENMFWYRQDPGLGLRLIYFSYDVKMKEKGDIPEGYSVSREKKERFSLILESASTNQTSMYLCASSPQLNTEAFFGQGTRLTVV.